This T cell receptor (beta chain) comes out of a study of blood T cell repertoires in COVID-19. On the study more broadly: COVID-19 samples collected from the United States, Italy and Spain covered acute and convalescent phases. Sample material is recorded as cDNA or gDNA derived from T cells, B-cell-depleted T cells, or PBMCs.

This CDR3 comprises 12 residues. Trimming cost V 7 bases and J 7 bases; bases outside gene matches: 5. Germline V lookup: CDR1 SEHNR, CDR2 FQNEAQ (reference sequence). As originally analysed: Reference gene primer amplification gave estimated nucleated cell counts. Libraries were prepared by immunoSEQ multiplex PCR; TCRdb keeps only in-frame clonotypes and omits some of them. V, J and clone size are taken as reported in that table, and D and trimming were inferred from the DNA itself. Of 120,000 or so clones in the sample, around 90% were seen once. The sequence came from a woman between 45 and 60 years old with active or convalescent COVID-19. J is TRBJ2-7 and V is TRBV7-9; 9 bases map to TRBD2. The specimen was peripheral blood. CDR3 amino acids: CASTRGRGEQYF. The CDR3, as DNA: TGTGCCAGCACCCGCGGGAGGGGGGAGCAGTACTTC.